Sequencing of this T cell receptor beta chain was carried out in a study of CXCR3-negative and CXCR3-positive naive CD8 T cells. Study context: Roughly 1.5 +/- 0.3 million TRB reads came from each library, giving some 150 million in total. Study observations and caveats: In both naive subsets diversity was comparably high, whereas memory CD8+ cells showed much lower diversity. TRB CDR3 hydrophobicity was greater in CXCR3-positive naive cells than in CXCR3-negative naive cells.

On this clonotype itself: Its antigen is still unknown.

A few hundred thousand cells per CD8+ T cell subset were flow-sorted in triplicate. Naive CD8+ T cells had a CD45RO-CCR7+CD27+CD95- phenotype. The authors prepared UMI-labeled TRB cDNA libraries by 5' RACE. No DNA is given; TCRdb re-called the 5' RACE reads and lists each CDR3 protein once. The sample holds some 100,000 distinct CDR3 sequences. Germline lookup yields CDR1 SEHNR and CDR2 FQNEAQ (reference sequence). This CDR3 is built from 15 residues. The rearrangement links TRBV7-9 to TRBJ2-2; absent DNA, TCRdb's TRBD1 call cannot be checked. The receptor was derived from a human donor in good health. Some clones in this sample may be carry-over from other donors' samples. The specimen was naive CXCR3+ CD8+ T cells from blood. Subset indicated: CD45RO-CCR7+CD27+CD95- naive CD8+ T cells expressing CXCR3 (TNR3+). The CDR3: CASSLVQAGPGELFF.